This passage covers 8 T cell receptor beta chains from one sample sequenced in a study of PD-L1 blockade in urothelial cancer (dated by TCRdb to 2017 to 2019). Libraries came from the immunoSEQ multiplex PCR assay. TCRdb retrieved this table from immuneACCESS and kept in-frame rearrangements only. Not all clones are present; in checked studies, unresolved V genes account for under half, and no reason is known for the remainder. A total of around 30,000 clones appear in this sample, roughly 84% of them only once. 2.5% to 3.5% of the sample is taken by the ten largest. Taken with the paper, the label for time point translates to: peripheral blood 6 weeks after treatment start. The input for sequencing was PBMCs, taken around atezolizumab (anti-PD-L1) treatment. The receptors were gathered from a man between 65 and 79 years old with urothelial cancer.

This chain's CDR3 is CASIVGGPEDTQYF. CDR3 DNA: TGTGCCAGCATAGTGGGGGGGCCGGAAGATACGCAGTATTTT. V and J are TRBV9 and TRBJ2-3; D perhaps matches TRBD2 (7 bases). Germline CDR1 reads SGDLS; CDR2 reads YYNGEE. The CDR3 contains 14 residues. Trimming left V 6 bases short and J 5 bases short, with 16 bases between.

This chain connects TRBV18 to TRBJ1-1; D possibly corresponds to TRBD1 (5 bases). The CDR3 length is 17 residues. The germline V gene encodes CDR1 KGHSH and CDR2 LQKENI. Trimming took 3 bases from V and 1 from J, leaving 18 bases between them. The CDR3 DNA sequence: TGTGCCAGCTCACCGAGCCGGGCGGGACGGCAGAACACTGAAGCTTTCTTT. The encoded protein is CASSPSRAGRQNTEAFF.

The chain recombines TRBV2 with TRBJ1-1; tentative D call: TRBD1 (6 bases). The V end lost 10 bases, the J end lost 0 bases, and 9 bases lay between the germline ends. The CDR3 runs 12 residues. Germline CDR1 and CDR2: SNHLY and FYNNEI. CDR3 in amino acids: CAKQGVNTEAFF. CDR3 DNA: TGTGCCAAACAGGGCGTGAACACTGAAGCTTTCTTT.

The V and J genes are TRBV28 and TRBJ2-2, with 8 bases matching TRBD2. The germline gives CDR1 MDHEN, CDR2 SYDVKM. This CDR3 spans 16 amino acids. J lost 1 base, V lost 7 bases, and 8 bases had no gene match. The CDR3 DNA is TGTGCCAGCATCCCGGGAGGGCAGATGAACACCGGGGAGCTGTTTTTT. Amino acids: CASIPGGQMNTGELFF.

The sample holds one count of this clone. The chain is built from TRBV4-3 and TRBJ2-5, with TRBD1 identical over 7 bases. CDR1 is LGHNA and CDR2 is YSLEER in the germline V gene. The J segment lost 4 bases and the V segment lost 2 bases, leaving 4 bases of the junction unmatched. CDR3 size: 14 residues. This chain's CDR3 is CASSQTSGGETQYF. The CDR3 DNA reads TGCGCCAGCAGCCAAACCTCAGGGGGAGAGACCCAGTACTTC.

The CDR3 bases are TGCGCCAGCAGCTTGTCAGGGGGCCCTGGAAACACCATATATTTT. As protein: CASSLSGGPGNTIYF. The chain recombines TRBV5-1 with TRBJ1-3; 8 bases match TRBD1. The CDR3 length is 15 residues. Per the germline V gene, CDR1 is SGHRS and CDR2 is YFSETQ. The V gene end was trimmed by 1 base and the J gene end by 2 bases; junction bases not matched to a gene: 2.

The gene calls are TRBV19 and TRBJ2-5; 7 positions agree with TRBD1. The CDR3 covers 12 residues. The germline gives CDR1 LNHDA, CDR2 SQIVND (reference sequence). V shed 11 bases and J 2 bases; nucleotides not matched to a gene: 5. This chain's CDR3 is CAVEGAQETQYF. The DNA of the CDR3 is TGTGCCGTTGAGGGGGCGCAAGAGACCCAGTACTTC.

This clone was picked up a small number of times. The J gene is TRBJ1-5, the V gene TRBV27; 8 bases match TRBD1. The V segment lost 5 bases and the J segment 0 bases; nucleotides outside the gene matches: 12. This CDR3 spans 18 amino acids. Germline assignment: CDR1 MNHEY and CDR2 SMNVEV (reference sequence). CDR3 in DNA: TGTGCCAGCAGTCCCGGGACAGGTTTCGGATATAGCAATCAGCCCCAGCATTTT. It translates to CASSPGTGFGYSNQPQHF.